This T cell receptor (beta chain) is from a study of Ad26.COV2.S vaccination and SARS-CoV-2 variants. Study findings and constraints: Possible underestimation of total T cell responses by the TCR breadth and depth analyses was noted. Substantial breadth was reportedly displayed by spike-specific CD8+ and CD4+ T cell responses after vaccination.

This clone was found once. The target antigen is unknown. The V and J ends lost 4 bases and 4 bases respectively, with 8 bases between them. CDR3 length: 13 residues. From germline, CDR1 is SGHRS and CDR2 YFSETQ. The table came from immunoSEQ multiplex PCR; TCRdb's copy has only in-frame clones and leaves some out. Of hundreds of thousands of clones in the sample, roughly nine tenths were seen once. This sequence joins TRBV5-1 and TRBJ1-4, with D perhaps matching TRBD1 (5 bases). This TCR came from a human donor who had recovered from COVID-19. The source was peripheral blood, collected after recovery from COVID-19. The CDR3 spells CASSQGLNEKLFF. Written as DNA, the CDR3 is TGCGCCAGCAGCCAGGGTCTTAATGAAAAACTGTTTTTT.